This T cell receptor beta chain was captured in a study of tissue T cells after allogeneic stem cell transplantation. Study information: Patients with graft-versus-host disease had grafts: several unmodified, three CD34-selected and T-cell-depleted.

General observations from the study: Some tissue clones might be persisting host cells; their alloreactivity or antigen specificity was not determined.

Enrolled prospectively were adult allogeneic hematopoietic cell transplant recipients whose graft-versus-host disease was steroid-refractory. Repertoires were generated with immunoSEQ multiplex PCR, while TCRdb's copy carries only in-frame clones and drops some. The table lists thousands of clones, about 77% of them singletons. Concerning this clone itself: The antigen is undetermined.

The sequenced sample was esophageal tissue, obtained at autopsy. The sequence was collected from a male patient aged 60 or older with steroid-refractory graft-versus-host disease after an allogeneic stem cell transplant. The graft donor may account for some of the T cells.

The CDR3 DNA reads TGTGCCAGCAGCCCACCGGACAGGGGAAATACCGGGGAGCTGTTTTTT. As protein: CASSPPDRGNTGELFF. This chain uses TRBV11-3 with TRBJ2-2; 9 bases are a match to TRBD1. The CDR3 is 16 amino acids. Trimming took 5 bases from V and 5 from J; bases not matched to a gene: 9. Germline CDR1 is SGHNT and CDR2 is YENEEA.